This T cell receptor (beta chain) came from a study of blood T cell repertoires in COVID-19. Across the study: Whether acute or convalescent, the COVID-19 samples came from the United States, Italy and Spain. Sources were T cells, B-cell-depleted T cells, or PBMCs; the material itself was cDNA or gDNA.

Per the study methods: The assay estimated nucleated cells by amplifying reference gene primers. Measured with immunoSEQ multiplex PCR; TCRdb has only the in-frame clones, and not every one. V, J and clone size were drawn from that table, and D and trimming were deduced from the DNA. The sample contains 95,000 to 120,000 clones, 60% to 85% of which appear only once. This CDR3 region has 16 residues. V shed 5 bases and J 2 bases; nucleotides not matched to a gene: 10. CDR1 and CDR2 from the germline V gene are SGHVS and FNYEAQ. This TCR was recovered from a woman in her thirties or forties with acute or convalescent COVID-19. V and J are TRBV7-6 and TRBJ2-3; 7 bases fit TRBD1. Sequencing used peripheral blood. CDR3 nucleotides: TGTGCCAGCAGCCACCCAGCGACAGGGCTCACAGATACGCAGTATTTT. Residues: CASSHPATGLTDTQYF. Together with reference TRBV7-6 and TRBJ2-3, the CDR3 gives the full variable domain: GAGVSQSPRYKVTKRGQDVALRCDPISGHVSLYWYRQALGQGPEFLTYFNYEAQQDKSGLPNDRFSAERPEGSISTLTIQRTEQRDSAMYRCASSHPATGLTDTQYFGPGTRLTVL.